This paragraph reports one T cell receptor (beta chain). Its cognate antigen is unknown. Germline values: CDR1 SGHNT, CDR2 YENEEA. V trimming: 5 bases; J trimming: 3 bases; junction bases outside the gene matches: 11. The CDR3 totals 18 residues. Those who donated were healthy bone marrow donors. This sample is drawn from a study of cytomegalovirus exposure and HLA in healthy donors. The PCR made use of 60 Vbeta and 13 Jbeta primers. Libraries were prepared by immunoSEQ multiplex PCR; TCRdb keeps only in-frame clonotypes and omits some of them. Of over 100,000 clones in the sample, 75% to 80% were seen once. Study-level results: In a later analysis, HLA-C alleles had the fewest associated TCRs, DRB1 alleles the most. As was reported, the classifier diagnosed cytomegalovirus status with high specificity and sensitivity.

The source of this sequence is a male donor in good health and CMV-seropositive. The chain couples TRBV11-3 to TRBJ2-1; 12 positions match TRBD2. The sequenced sample was PBMCs. The CDR3 sequence is CASSPGLAGQPGYNEQFF. The CDR3 DNA is TGTGCCAGCAGCCCGGGACTAGCGGGCCAACCGGGCTACAATGAGCAGTTCTTC. The variable domain in full, with the rest retrieved from reference TRBV11-3 and TRBJ2-1, is EAGVVQSPRYKIIEKKQPVAFWCNPISGHNTLYWYLQNLGQGPELLIRYENEEAVDDSQLPKDRFSAERLKGVDSTLKIQPAELGDSAVYLCASSPGLAGQPGYNEQFFGPGTRLTVL.